This passage covers 20 T cell receptor beta chains from one sample sequenced in a study of Graves' ophthalmopathy and Graves' hyperthyroidism. Amplification of TCR beta CDR3 regions used RNA transcripts. HTBI primers were used in a first-round RT-PCR, which preceded a second-round multiplex PCR. TCRdb recomputed calls from the multiplex PCR reads with MiXCR, one row per CDR3 protein. The sample holds about 500,000 distinct CDR3 sequences; about 40% are singletons and the top ten take about 4.1%. Sequencing input: peripheral blood or thyroid tissue (not recorded which). The receptors stem from an adult man with Graves' hyperthyroidism.

Ten or more counts support this clonotype. This chain links TRBV12-3 or TRBV12-4 with TRBJ2-5; perhaps TRBD1 as D (5 bases). The CDR3 has 14 residues. The V gene lost 6 bases and the J gene lost 2 bases, with 13 bases spanning the gap. The CDR3 DNA follows: TGTGCCAGCAGCTTGGGCAGGGAACAAGAGACCCAGTACTTC. Translated: CASSLGREQETQYF.

This clonotype was seen many times. The chain joins TRBV5-1 to TRBJ2-7, with D possibly matching TRBD1 (6 bases). CDR1 is SGHRS and CDR2 is YFSETQ in the germline V gene. The V and J ends lost 4 bases and 1 base respectively, with 15 bases between them. The CDR3 is 15 amino acids. The CDR3 nucleotides are TGCGCCAGCAGCCGACAGGAGATTCTTTCCTACGAGCAGTACTTC. This sequence encodes CASSRQEILSYEQYF.

The CDR3 DNA reads as TGTGCCAGCAGTCCCCCCCGACGGAGCTCCTATAATTCACCCCTCCACTTT. Translating gives CASSPPRRSSYNSPLHF. The chain carries TRBV6-1 and TRBJ1-6; D remains unclear. The CDR3 runs 17 residues. Trimming pared 5 bases from V and 0 bases from J, leaving 14 bases between. Germline lookup yields CDR1 MNHNS and CDR2 SASEGT.

The chain has TRBV5-6 and TRBJ2-7, with 10 bases aligning to TRBD1. Germline CDR1 is SGHDT and CDR2 is YYEEEE. V shed 2 bases, J shed 6 bases, and the junction held 5 bases outside the gene matches. This CDR3 contains 14 residues. Written as DNA, the CDR3 is TGTGCCAGCAGCTTAGGACAGGGGGTATCCGAGCAGTACTTC. Protein product: CASSLGQGVSEQYF. Filled out from reference TRBV5-6 and TRBJ2-7, the complete variable domain reads DAGVTQSPTHLIKTRGQQVTLRCSPKSGHDTVSWYQQALGQGPQFIFQYYEEEERQRGNFPDRFSGHQFPNYSSELNVNALLLGDSALYLCASSLGQGVSEQYFGPGTRLTVT.

This chain uses TRBV5-1 with TRBJ1-2; 9 bases agree with TRBD1. The V gene end was trimmed by 4 bases and the J gene end by 9 bases; junction bases not matched to a gene: 10. The V gene's germline CDR1 is SGHRS and CDR2 YFSETQ. This CDR3 is 14 amino acids long. As DNA, the CDR3 is TGCGCCAGCAGCCAGACAGGGGGAGATAGTCGCTACACCTTC. Protein: CASSQTGGDSRYTF.

The chain uses TRBV2 and TRBJ2-5; TRBD1 or TRBD2 may be the D gene (5 bases each). Germline V CDR1 and CDR2: SNHLY, FYNNEI. This CDR3 comprises 15 residues. V lost 2 bases to trimming and J lost 2 bases, with 12 bases between them. Here the CDR3 DNA reads TGTGCCAGCAGTGAATTTCTGGGACGTCAAGAGACCCAGTACTTC. Translated, it gives CASSEFLGRQETQYF.

The rearrangement links TRBV19 to TRBJ2-3; 10 positions match TRBD1. Germline CDR1 and CDR2: LNHDA and SQIVND (reference sequence). This CDR3 region has 16 residues. Unmatched junction bases numbered 10, after V lost 6 bases and J lost 4 bases. The CDR3 nucleotides are TGTGCCAGTAGACTCCGCCGGGACAGGGGATCAGATACGCAGTATTTT. This sequence encodes CASRLRRDRGSDTQYF. Looking up the rest from reference TRBV19 and TRBJ2-3 gives the full variable domain: DGGITQSPKYLFRKEGQNVTLSCEQNLNHDAMYWYRQDPGQGLRLIYYSQIVNDFQKGDIAEGYSVSREKKESFPLTVTSAQKNPTAFYLCASRLRRDRGSDTQYFGPGTRLTVL.

This chain connects TRBV20-1 to TRBJ2-2, with D unresolved. The CDR3 is 16 residues long. Trimming removed 0 bases from V and 3 bases from J, with 14 bases in between. The V gene's germline CDR1 is DFQATT and CDR2 SNEGSKA (reference sequence). In nucleotides, the CDR3 is TGCAGTGCTAGAGATCCCCGGTCGTTGCACACCGGGGAGCTGTTTTTT. Encoded protein: CSARDPRSLHTGELFF.

The chain combines TRBV6-6 with TRBJ2-1; D unclear. With 2 bases removed from V and 4 bases from J, the gap between germline ends came to 3 bases. This CDR3 contains 12 residues. Germline V gives CDR1 MNHNY, CDR2 SVGAGI (reference sequence). The CDR3 sequence: CASSYAYNEQFF. In DNA form, the CDR3 reads TGTGCCAGCAGTTACGCATACAATGAGCAGTTCTTC.

This clonotype has ten or more counts. The rearrangement uses TRBV6-4 and TRBJ1-1; a weak D match, TRBD1 (6 bases). V lost 6 bases and J 1 base, leaving 9 bases between the germline ends. CDR3 length: 13 residues. The germline CDR1 and CDR2 sequences are MRHNA and SNTAGT. The chain's CDR3 is CASSAGQNTEAFF. For the CDR3, the DNA is TGTGCCAGCAGCGCGGGACAGAACACTGAAGCTTTCTTT.

In the case of this clonotype: An end of the junction does not agree with germline; a read error may underlie this. V and J are TRBV29-1 and TRBJ2-7; 8 positions match TRBD1. Germline lookup yields CDR1 SQVTM and CDR2 ANQGSEA. The CDR3 covers 16 residues. The CDR3 reads CSVESNQGASSCEQYF. The CDR3 bases are TGCAGCGTCGAGTCGAACCAGGGGGCGAGCTCCTGCGAGCAGTACTTC.

This clonotype was seen a single time. The chain recombines TRBV12-3 or TRBV12-4 with TRBJ2-7; 10 bases are a match to TRBD1. The CDR3 length is 17 residues. J gave up 5 bases and V 5 bases, and 15 bases lay outside the gene matches. CDR3 loop: CASSRDRGGGTLHEQYF. The DNA of the CDR3 is TGTGCCAGCAGTCGGGACAGGGGAGGGGGAACCCTCCACGAGCAGTACTTC.

The chain joins TRBV14 to TRBJ2-7; the D is unclear. The V gene's germline CDR1 is SGHDN and CDR2 FVKESK. This CDR3 contains 13 residues. Between the trimmed V and J ends, which lost 4 bases and 6 bases, there was a span of 13 bases. CDR3 nucleotide sequence: TGTGCCAGCAGCCGATCTTTGGTGGGCGAGCAGTACTTC. It translates to CASSRSLVGEQYF. Full variable domain (outside the CDR3, taken from reference TRBV14 and TRBJ2-7): EAGVTQFPSHSVIEKGQTVTLRCDPISGHDNLYWYRRVMGKEIKFLLHFVKESKQDESGMPNNRFLAERTGGTYSTLKVQPAELEDSGVYFCASSRSLVGEQYFGPGTRLTVT.

At least ten counts were recorded for this clonotype. The chain recombines TRBV19 with TRBJ2-7; D unclear. V lost 9 bases and J lost 0, with 21 bases in between. The CDR3 extends over 16 amino acids. Germline CDR1 reads LNHDA; CDR2 reads SQIVND (reference sequence). This chain's CDR3 is CASTPRAVSSSYEQYF. CDR3 DNA sequence: TGTGCCAGCACCCCACGGGCAGTCAGTAGCTCCTACGAGCAGTACTTC.

The gene calls are TRBV12-3 or TRBV12-4 and TRBJ2-2; the match to TRBD2 covers 8 bases. The J segment lost 7 bases and the V segment lost 6 bases, leaving 7 bases of the junction unmatched. There are 14 residues in the CDR3. The CDR3 loop reads CASRALGTSGELFF. CDR3 DNA sequence: TGTGCCAGCAGGGCCCTCGGGACTAGCGGGGAGCTGTTTTTT.

Ten or more counts support this clonotype. The V and J genes are TRBV11-2 and TRBJ2-7; D gene uncertain. V gave up 2 bases and J gave up 0 bases, with 11 bases separating them. Germline assignment: CDR1 SGHAT and CDR2 FQNNGV. The CDR3 runs to 15 residues. CDR3: CASSLRQKFSYEQYF. CDR3 coding DNA: TGTGCCAGCAGCTTACGCCAGAAATTCTCCTACGAGCAGTACTTC.

This clonotype was found many times. The J gene is TRBJ2-7, the V gene TRBV10-3; 7 nucleotides match TRBD1. The CDR3 runs 11 residues. Trimming removed 11 bases from V and 1 base from J; junction bases left unmatched: 2. The germline V gene has CDR1 ENHRY and CDR2 SYGVKD. CDR3 nucleotides: TGTGCCGCAGGGGGATCCTACGAGCAGTACTTC. This sequence encodes CAAGGSYEQYF.

Regarding this clonotype: Given a much more abundant clone one base away, this may be a read error. The chain carries TRBV13 and TRBJ2-5, with TRBD2 matching 10 bases. CDR1 is PRHDT, CDR2 FYEKMQ, per germline (reference sequence). The CDR3 covers 15 residues. V gave up 1 base and J gave up 3 bases; unmatched junction bases: 2. In nucleotides, the CDR3 is TGTGCCAGCAGCTTAGTGGGACTAGCGAAAGAGACCCAGTACTTC. Amino acids: CASSLVGLAKETQYF.

On this clonotype: With a much larger clone just one base away, this may be a read error. This chain uses TRBV11-3 with TRBJ2-7; the match to TRBD1 covers 8 bases. The CDR3 spans 13 residues. Germline lookup yields CDR1 SGHNT and CDR2 YENEEA. CDR3 bases: TGTGCCAGCAGCTTCAACAGGGGGAGCCCCCAGCACTTC. Translated: CASSFNRGSPQHF. Drawing the rest from reference TRBV11-3 and TRBJ2-7, the complete variable domain is EAGVVQSPRYKIIEKKQPVAFWCNPISGHNTLYWYLQNLGQGPELLIRYENEEAVDDSQLPKDRFSAERLKGVDSTLKIQPAELGDSAVYLCASSFNRGSPQHFGPGTRLTVT.

In its sample, this clonotype was seen many times. The rearrangement joins TRBV12-5 to TRBJ2-5; TRBD2 aligns across 12 bases. Per the germline V gene, CDR1 is LGHNT and CDR2 is FRNRAP. This CDR3 has 17 amino acids. J lost 5 bases, V lost 1 base, and 8 bases had no gene match. As DNA, the CDR3 is TGTGCTAGTGGTTTGGCCGCCCTAGCGGGGGGGCCGGAGACCCAGTACTTC. Amino acid sequence: CASGLAALAGGPETQYF. The entire variable domain, with the rest obtained from reference TRBV12-5 and TRBJ2-5, is as follows: DARVTQTPRHKVTEMGQEVTMRCQPILGHNTVFWYRQTMMQGLELLAYFRNRAPLDDSGMPKDRFSAEMPDATLATLKIQPSEPRDSAVYFCASGLAALAGGPETQYFGPGTRLLVL.